The clone carrying this T cell receptor beta chain was detected a few times. Its antigen is not identified. Sequenced by immunoSEQ multiplex PCR; TCRdb stores in-frame clones only, minus some. The table includes 150,000 to 200,000 clones, roughly 80% detected once. This specimen belongs to a study of cytomegalovirus exposure and HLA in healthy donors. Notes on the study in general: The classifier reportedly diagnosed cytomegalovirus status with high specificity and sensitivity. In vitro work confirmed that a few CMV-associated chains recognize CMV antigens. 164 TCR beta chains were listed as cytomegalovirus-associated.

The CDR3 runs to 14 residues. The germline CDR1 and CDR2 sequences are SNHLY and FYNNEI. The germline V and J ends were trimmed by 8 bases and 1 base, with 15 bases remaining between them. This sequence joins TRBV2 and TRBJ2-7; the D gene is possibly TRBD2 (6 bases). The sample consisted of PBMCs. This clonotype was obtained from a man younger than 35 in good health and CMV-seropositive. The CDR3 nucleotides are TGTGCCAGCGTGGGGCGGGGACGGTCCTACGAGCAGTACTTC. Translating gives CASVGRGRSYEQYF.